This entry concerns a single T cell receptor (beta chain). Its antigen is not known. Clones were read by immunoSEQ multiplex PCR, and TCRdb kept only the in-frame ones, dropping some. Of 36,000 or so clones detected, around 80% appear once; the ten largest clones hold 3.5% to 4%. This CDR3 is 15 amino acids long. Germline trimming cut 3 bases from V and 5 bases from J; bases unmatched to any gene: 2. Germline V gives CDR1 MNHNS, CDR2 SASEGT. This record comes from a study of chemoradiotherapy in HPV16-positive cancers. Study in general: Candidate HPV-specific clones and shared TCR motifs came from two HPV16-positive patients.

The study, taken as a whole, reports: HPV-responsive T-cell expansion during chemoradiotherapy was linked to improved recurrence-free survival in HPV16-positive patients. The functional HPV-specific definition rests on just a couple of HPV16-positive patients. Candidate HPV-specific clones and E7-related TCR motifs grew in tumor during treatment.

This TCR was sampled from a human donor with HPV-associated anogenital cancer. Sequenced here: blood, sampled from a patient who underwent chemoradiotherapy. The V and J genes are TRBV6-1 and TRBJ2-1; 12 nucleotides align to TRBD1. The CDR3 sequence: CASSEGQGANNEQFF. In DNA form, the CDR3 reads TGTGCCAGCAGTGAGGGACAGGGGGCAAACAATGAGCAGTTCTTC.